This TCR beta chain was captured in a study of blood T cell repertoires in COVID-19 (dated by TCRdb to 2020 to 2022). Describing the broader study: Samples covering the acute and convalescent phases of COVID-19 were provided by collaborators in the United States, Italy and Spain. The prospective study material was composed of cDNA or gDNA derived from T cells, B-cell-depleted T cells, or PBMCs. Deeply sampled blood TCRbeta repertoires from subjects exposed to, actively infected with, or recovered from COVID-19 were included in the dataset. HLA class I and class II types, where available, came from metadata supplied by the sample provider rather than from assay-based typing. The sample metadata nearly always contained a de-identified subject ID, COVID-19 status, age in years and sex. The repertoires were made available in a free public database intended to serve as a resource for research on the immune response to SARS-CoV-2. Samples were obtained from the ongoing ImmuneRACE study (first 160 participants) and from 1,200 or so subjects provided by 6 global collaborators.

Its CDR3 holds 15 amino acids, cysteine through phenylalanine. The retained sequence is limited to the CDR3, 45 bases, with the frame set at the first base. According to the germline V gene, CDR1 reads MDHEN and CDR2 reads SYDVKM. Trimmed from V: 5 bases; trimmed from J: 0 bases; junction bases lacking a gene match: 4. Collaborating institutions collected whole blood in K2EDTA tubes following their own protocols. For TCRbeta analysis, collaborators shipped samples as frozen whole blood, isolated PBMCs, or DNA extracted from either of those sample types. Overall results and qualifications from the work: How much clinical and demographic metadata was included differed by source and by participant, and the metadata was provided uncurated.

TCRbeta CDR3 regions were amplified from genomic DNA by means of the immunoSEQ Assay, a bias-controlled multiplex PCR. Processing in the source paper ran as follows. Within the assay, amplification of reference gene primers was used to estimate how many nucleated cells each sample contained. To quantify the absolute abundance of each unique TCRbeta CDR3 rearrangement, sequence reads were collapsed and filtered. For each sample, productive Simpson clonality was calculated by taking the square root of Simpson's diversity index across productive rearrangements. Entries here come from immuneACCESS through TCRdb and include only in-frame sequences with V and J called. Some clones fail to appear in such tables; in the studies checked, an unresolved V gene covers under half of the shortfall, and the cause of the remainder is unknown. V and J calls and clone size are those listed in that table; D and trimming were worked out from the DNA. This sample gives about 140,000 clones in total; around 72% of them show up just once. The ten top clones hold around 1.8% of the sample.

As to this clone: The antigen it binds to is not known. No much larger clone is present one base from it, and per-base qualities are unavailable.

Specimen: peripheral blood. The rearrangement joined TRBV28 to TRBJ1-5; the central 7 bases match TRBD1. The clonotype originates from a woman between 55 and 75 years old with acute or convalescent COVID-19. In nucleotide form, the sequence is TGTGCCAGCAGTCGACAGGGAAATAGCAATCAGCCCCAGCATTTT. Its translation is CASSRQGNSNQPQHF.